The table lists the clone carrying this T cell receptor beta chain with a few counts. The junction departs from germline at one end; a sequencing error may be responsible. The entry originates in a study of regulatory T cells in long-lasting Graves disease. The CDR3 totals 16 residues. CDR1 and CDR2 from the germline V gene are SNHLY and FYNNEI. TCR beta libraries were built with iRepertoire HTBI primers and Arm-PCR of CDR3 regions. MiXCR, run by TCRdb on the multiplex PCR reads, gives a single entry per CDR3 protein. The repertoire holds about 460,000 distinct CDR3 sequences, with approximately 15% as singletons. Time point denoted: newly diagnosed GD, antithyroid drugs for less than 3 months. PBMC-derived RNA was used for the TCR library. The sample also formed part of further work on T cells in Graves' hyperthyroidism and ophthalmopathy.

This clonotype was sampled from a woman aged 45-60 years with Graves disease. The rearrangement links TRBV2 to TRBJ2-1, with 9 nucleotides matching TRBD2. The source was peripheral blood mononuclear cells (PBMCs), collected at new diagnosis, from a patient treated with antithyroid drugs. CDR3 protein: CTSSGVGLAGYNEQFF. In DNA form, the CDR3 reads TGTACCAGCAGTGGAGTAGGGCTAGCGGGGTACAATGAGCAGTTCTTC.